A selection of T cell receptor beta chains follows, all from one sample in a study of post-analysis software for immune sequencing data. TCRdb reanalysed the PCR reads using MiXCR and keeps one entry per CDR3 protein. This table holds about 460,000 distinct CDR3 sequences, under 55% found once. What was sequenced was blood. The receptors derive from a girl between 5 and 17 years old with multiple sclerosis. The CDR3 runs from the conserved cysteine through the conserved F or W. D genes are given only for firm matches. Size values are once, few and many counts, or a class for expanded clones, and some rows have none.

d_gene,v_gene,j_gene,abundance,CDR3aa,CDR3nt
TRBD2,TRBV12-3/TRBV12-4,TRBJ2-7,few,CASSLLAGVYEQYF,TGTGCCAGCAGTTTACTGGCGGGAGTTTACGAGCAGTACTTC
-,TRBV7-9,TRBJ1-5,once,CASSLADARGNQPQHF,TGTGCCAGCAGCTTAGCGGACGCCCGGGGCAATCAGCCCCAGCATTTT
-,TRBV28,TRBJ2-3,once,CASSPLYSGPAQYF,TGTGCCAGCAGTCCCTTGTATTCGGGACCCGCGCAGTATTTT
-,TRBV20-1,TRBJ1-2,few,CSALGTLKGIYGYTF,TGCAGTGCTCTCGGGACTCTAAAGGGAATCTATGGCTACACCTTC
TRBD2,TRBV20-1,TRBJ2-1,-,CSARASGSLGEQFF,TGCAGTGCTAGAGCTAGCGGGAGTTTGGGCGAGCAGTTCTTC
TRBD1,TRBV24-1,TRBJ2-7,few,CATSGGQGPPYEQYF,TGTGCCACCAGTGGGGGACAGGGGCCTCCCTACGAGCAGTACTTC
-,TRBV9,TRBJ2-5,-,CASSVGTQYF,TGTGCCAGCAGCGTAGGGACCCAGTACTTC
-,TRBV7-3,TRBJ2-6,-,CASSLSSGNSGANVLTF,TGTGCCAGCAGCTTAAGCTCGGGCAACTCTGGGGCCAACGTCCTGACTTTC
TRBD2,TRBV20-1,TRBJ2-1,many,CSARTREEQFF,TGCAGTGCTCGGACTAGGGAGGAGCAGTTCTTC
TRBD2,TRBV15,TRBJ2-7,once,CATSQIISGGSYEQYF,TGTGCCACCAGCCAGATTATAAGCGGGGGATCCTACGAGCAGTACTTC
-,TRBV7-3,TRBJ1-1,-,CASSLSGGNTEAFF,TGTGCCAGCAGCTTAAGTGGGGGGAACACTGAAGCTTTCTTT
-,TRBV7-3,TRBJ2-1,-,CASSLEGVNEQFF,TGTGCCAGCAGCTTAGAGGGGGTGAATGAGCAGTTCTTC
TRBD2,TRBV27,TRBJ2-7,many,CASSSRLAGGYEQYF,TGTGCCAGCAGCTCGCGACTAGCGGGAGGATACGAGCAGTACTTC
-,TRBV6-2/TRBV6-3,TRBJ1-3,-,CASSYLDISSGNTIYF,TGTGCCAGCAGTTACCTGGACATCTCCTCTGGAAACACCATATATTTT
TRBD1,TRBV4-1,TRBJ2-1,-,CASSQDRTGQVYNEQFF,TGCGCCAGCAGCCAAGACAGGACAGGACAAGTCTACAATGAGCAGTTCTTC
-,TRBV12-3/TRBV12-4,TRBJ1-1,-,CASTKEGRPNTEAFF,TGTGCCAGCACCAAGGAGGGCAGACCGAACACTGAAGCTTTCTTT
TRBD1,TRBV9,TRBJ1-2,-,CASSPPWTGRGYTF,TGTGCCAGCAGCCCACCTTGGACAGGTCGGGGCTACACCTTC
-,TRBV7-3,TRBJ2-7,few,CASSLNSRIPYEQYF,TGTGCCAGCAGCTTAAACAGCAGAATACCCTACGAGCAGTACTTC
TRBD2,TRBV20-1,TRBJ2-1,-,CSARDTIAGVLKNEQFF,TGCAGTGCTAGAGACACGATAGCGGGAGTTTTGAAGAATGAGCAGTTCTTC
-,TRBV7-9,TRBJ1-1,-,CASSGATGEAFF,TGTGCCAGCAGCGGAGCAACAGGGGAAGCTTTCTTT
-,TRBV29-1,TRBJ1-6,few,CSVVQGYNSPLHF,TGCAGCGTGGTACAGGGCTATAATTCACCCCTCCACTTT
TRBD1,TRBV11-2,TRBJ2-3,-,CASSLRGQGWTDTQYF,TGTGCCAGCAGCTTAAGGGGACAGGGTTGGACAGATACGCAGTATTTT
-,TRBV27,TRBJ1-1,-,CASSSIIIGGLNTEAFF,TGTGCCAGCAGTTCAATCATCATCGGGGGCCTCAACACTGAAGCTTTCTTT
TRBD1,TRBV12-3/TRBV12-4,TRBJ1-1,once,CASSSPSTGHTEAFF,TGTGCCAGCAGCTCCCCCTCGACAGGGCATACTGAAGCTTTCTTT
-,TRBV12-3/TRBV12-4,TRBJ2-1,-,CACRDLYNEQFF,TGTGCCTGCCGGGACCTCTACAATGAGCAGTTCTTC
-,TRBV6-4,TRBJ2-2,-,CASSDSDSTGELFF,TGTGCCAGCAGTGACTCGGACAGCACCGGGGAGCTGTTTTTT
TRBD1,TRBV3-1,TRBJ1-5,-,CASSQTQGAVQPQHF,TGTGCCAGCAGCCAGACACAGGGGGCGGTTCAGCCCCAGCATTTT
-,TRBV4-2,TRBJ2-1,few,CASSQARGSYNEQFF,TGTGCCAGCAGCCAAGCCAGGGGCTCCTACAATGAGCAGTTCTTC
-,TRBV6-2/TRBV6-3,TRBJ2-5,few,CASTPRGLETQYF,TGTGCCAGCACCCCTCGGGGGTTGGAGACCCAGTACTTC
-,TRBV9,TRBJ2-3,-,CASSVDARPDTQYF,TGTGCCAGCAGCGTAGATGCCAGACCTGATACGCAGTATTTT
-,TRBV4-2,TRBJ2-7,-,CASSQDRWLAYEQYF,TGTGCCAGCAGCCAAGATCGTTGGCTAGCCTACGAGCAGTACTTC